This T cell receptor beta chain was identified in a study of T cell clonotyping in hematopoietic cell transplantation. Study-level results: At the given depth, recipient repertoires were over 95% de novo clonotypes. Higher Inverse Simpson Index values in graft donor and pretransplant recipient predicted broader posttransplant TCR diversity. Pathologically expanded recipient clonotypes increased progressively from day 30 to day 180 as diversity fell.

TCRdb's table, derived via immunoSEQ multiplex PCR, lists solely in-frame clones and lacks some. The sample has roughly 50,000 clones, about nine tenths seen once; the top ten hold just under 6%. Note on this clone: Its antigen is not known.

Time point of the sample: recipient sample about 28 days before transplant, after cytoreduction. Trimming removed 0 bases at V and 7 bases at J, with 9 bases between. CDR3 length: 13 residues. CDR1 is MNHEY and CDR2 is SVGAGI in the germline V gene. The sequences come from peripheral blood mononuclear cells, collected before stem cell transplant. J is TRBJ1-2 and V is TRBV6-5; weak D call: TRBD1 (6 bases). The clonotype originates from a man between 60 and 70 years old with biphenotypic leukemia. Some clones in this sample may be carry-over from other donors' samples. DNA of the CDR3: TGTGCCAGCAGTTACTCCAGGGGTTTTGGCTACACCTTC. It is translated as CASSYSRGFGYTF.